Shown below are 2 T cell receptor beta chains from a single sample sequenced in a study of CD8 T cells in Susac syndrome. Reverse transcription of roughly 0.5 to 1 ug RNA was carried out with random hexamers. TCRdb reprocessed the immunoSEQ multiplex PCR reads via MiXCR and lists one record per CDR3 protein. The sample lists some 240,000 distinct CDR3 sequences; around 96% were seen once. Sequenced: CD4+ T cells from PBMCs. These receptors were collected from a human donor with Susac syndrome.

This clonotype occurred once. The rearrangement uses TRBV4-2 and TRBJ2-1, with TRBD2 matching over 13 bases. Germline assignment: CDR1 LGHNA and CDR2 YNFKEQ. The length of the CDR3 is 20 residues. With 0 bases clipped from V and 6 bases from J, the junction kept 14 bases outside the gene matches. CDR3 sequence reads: CASSQDSAPVGLAGANEQFF. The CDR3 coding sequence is TGTGCCAGCAGCCAAGATTCAGCCCCAGTTGGACTAGCGGGAGCCAATGAGCAGTTCTTC.

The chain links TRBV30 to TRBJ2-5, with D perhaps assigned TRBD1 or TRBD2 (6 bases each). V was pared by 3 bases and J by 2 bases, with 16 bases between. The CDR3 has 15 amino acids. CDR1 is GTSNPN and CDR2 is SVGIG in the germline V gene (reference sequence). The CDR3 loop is CAWRTGAGEQETQYF. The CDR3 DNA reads TGTGCCTGGAGGACGGGGGCAGGGGAGCAAGAGACCCAGTACTTC.